The next 16 T cell receptor beta chains were all read from a single sample in a study of T cell repertoires in cytomegalovirus infection. TCRdb re-derived calls from the reads in MiXCR, one entry per CDR3 protein. The sample has some 100,000 distinct CDR3 sequences; 23% are singletons. The sequenced material came from CD8+ T cells from PBMCs. Receptor source: a human donor in good health (CMV status not recorded). Some clones in this sample may be carry-over from other donors' samples.

This clonotype was counted at least ten times. V usage is TRBV7-8 and J usage is TRBJ2-1; 9 bases map to TRBD2. V lost 5 bases and J lost 5; bases outside the gene matches: 7. This CDR3 contains 15 residues. The V gene's germline CDR1 is SGHVS and CDR2 FQNEAQ. The CDR3 is CASSAGLAGNNEQFF. DNA for the CDR3: TGTGCCAGCAGCGCGGGACTAGCTGGAAACAATGAGCAGTTCTTC.

This clonotype was seen only a few times. The J gene is TRBJ1-2, the V gene TRBV7-2; TRBD1 might be the D (5 bases). The V end lost 2 bases, the J end lost 2 bases, and 12 bases lay between the germline ends. The CDR3 has 15 residues. Germline V gene lookup returns CDR1 SGHTA and CDR2 FQGNSA. The CDR3 loop reads CASSLNVGTNYGYTF. DNA of the CDR3: TGTGCCAGCAGCTTAAATGTCGGGACCAACTATGGCTACACCTTC.

The chain employs TRBV5-6 and TRBJ2-2, with a tentative D call TRBD1 (5 bases). This CDR3 has 14 amino acids. Germline assignment: CDR1 SGHDT and CDR2 YYEEEE. V lost 4 bases to trimming and J lost 3 bases, with 10 bases between them. The CDR3: CASSHGQYTGELFF. The CDR3 DNA sequence: TGTGCCAGCAGCCACGGACAATACACCGGGGAGCTGTTTTTT.

In its sample, this clonotype was seen a few times. The chain carries TRBV12-5 and TRBJ1-1; 7 bases are a match to TRBD1. The CDR3 runs 16 residues. Germline loops: CDR1 LGHNT, CDR2 FRNRAP. After removal of 3 bases from V and 1 base from J, the junction contained 8 bases not matched to a gene. CDR3 DNA sequence: TGTGCTAGTGGTTTATCGCCAGGGGGTTCGAACACTGAAGCTTTCTTT. This sequence encodes CASGLSPGGSNTEAFF.

The rearrangement uses TRBV4-2 and TRBJ1-5; D is ambiguous. CDR3 length: 14 residues. Germline-derived CDR1 and CDR2 are LGHNA and YNFKEQ. Deletions cut 1 base from V and 6 bases from J, with 10 bases between. The CDR3: CASSQVTAGQPQHF. Here the CDR3 DNA reads TGTGCCAGCAGCCAAGTAACGGCAGGTCAGCCCCAGCATTTT.

The CDR3 region is CASRDAGGSNTGELFF. As DNA, the CDR3 is TGTGCCAGCAGGGACGCAGGCGGATCGAACACCGGGGAGCTGTTTTTT. The gene calls are TRBV7-2 and TRBJ2-2; D is ambiguous. The germline V gene has CDR1 SGHTA and CDR2 FQGNSA. Trimming shortened V by 6 bases and J by 0 bases, and 14 bases separated the two germline ends. The CDR3 sequence is 16 residues long.

V gene TRBV10-3 combines with J gene TRBJ2-3; 11 bases align to TRBD2. The germline gives CDR1 ENHRY, CDR2 SYGVKD. With 10 bases clipped from V and 0 bases from J, the junction kept 9 bases outside the gene matches. The CDR3 is made up of 16 amino acids. The CDR3 protein is CATEGTSGNSTDTQYF. In nucleotides, the CDR3 is TGTGCCACCGAGGGGACTAGCGGAAATAGCACAGATACGCAGTATTTT.

This clonotype was counted between two and nine times. The chain combines TRBV15 with TRBJ2-2; D is undetermined. Germline V gene sequence: CDR1 LNHNV, CDR2 YYDKDF (reference sequence). The CDR3 has 15 amino acids. Trimming stripped 1 base from V and 1 base from J, with 7 bases between. The CDR3: CATSRVPGNTGELFF. The CDR3 coding sequence is TGTGCCACCAGCAGAGTTCCGGGGAACACCGGGGAGCTGTTTTTT.

For the CDR3, the DNA is TGCAGTGCCAGGAAGGGACTAGCGGGAGTCGAGCAGTACTTC. It encodes CSARKGLAGVEQYF. This chain joins TRBV20-1 and TRBJ2-7, with TRBD2 identical over 14 bases. After removal of 6 bases from V and 6 bases from J, the junction contained 7 bases not matched to a gene. The CDR3 extends over 14 amino acids. Germline CDR1 is DFQATT and CDR2 is SNEGSKA (reference sequence).

This clonotype was picked up many times. The chain is built from TRBV7-2 and TRBJ2-7, with 7 nucleotides matching TRBD2. V lost 2 bases, J lost 0 bases, and 4 bases stayed unmatched. CDR1 is SGHTA and CDR2 is FQGNSA in the germline V gene. The CDR3 has 15 residues. CDR3 in DNA: TGTGCCAGCAGCTTATTTGGGGGGGGCTCCTACGAGCAGTACTTC. Residues: CASSLFGGGSYEQYF.

This clonotype showed up many times. J is TRBJ1-6 and V is TRBV19, with D unclear. The V gene lost 1 base and the J gene lost 5 bases, with 6 bases spanning the gap. Germline CDR1 reads LNHDA; CDR2 reads SQIVND (reference sequence). This CDR3 spans 14 amino acids. CDR3 sequence: CASSIGVDNSPLHF. Written as DNA, the CDR3 is TGTGCCAGTAGTATAGGGGTGGATAATTCACCCCTCCACTTT.

The sample holds many counts of this clonotype. This chain connects TRBV7-2 to TRBJ2-7, with 7 bases lining up with TRBD2. The CDR3 totals 15 residues. After removal of 4 bases from V and 3 bases from J, the junction contained 9 bases not matched to a gene. Germline values: CDR1 SGHTA, CDR2 FQGNSA. The CDR3 sequence: CASSSQAGPRYEQYF. The CDR3 DNA sequence: TGTGCCAGCAGCTCCCAAGCGGGGCCGCGCTACGAGCAGTACTTC.

This clonotype was counted many times. This chain joins TRBV20-1 and TRBJ2-1; D uncertain. The CDR3 is 16 residues long. CDR1 and CDR2 from the germline V gene are DFQATT and SNEGSKA (reference sequence). Trimming left V 0 bases short and J 0 bases short, with 12 bases between. The CDR3 spells CSARDHGEPSYNEQFF. DNA for the CDR3: TGCAGTGCTAGAGATCACGGAGAGCCCTCCTACAATGAGCAGTTCTTC.

This clonotype showed up just a few times. The chain combines TRBV6-6 with TRBJ2-2; 9 bases are a match to TRBD1. This CDR3 is 15 amino acids long. V shed 5 bases, J shed 4 bases, and the junction held 5 bases outside the gene matches. The germline CDR1 and CDR2 sequences are MNHNY and SVGAGI (reference sequence). CDR3 nucleotide sequence: TGTGCCAGCAGTGACAGGGACAGGGTCACCGGGGAGCTGTTTTTT. Amino acid sequence: CASSDRDRVTGELFF.

This clonotype showed up just a few times. The V gene is TRBV29-1, the J gene TRBJ1-1, with a possible D match to TRBD1 (6 bases). Germline-derived CDR1 and CDR2 are SQVTM and ANQGSEA. This CDR3 is 13 amino acids long. V lost 4 bases and J lost 1, with 10 bases in between. As DNA, the CDR3 is TGCAGCGTTGGGGAGGGGGGGAACACTGAAGCTTTCTTT. It is translated as CSVGEGGNTEAFF.

This clonotype was recorded many times. The chain joins TRBV7-6 to TRBJ2-2, with D perhaps matching TRBD1 or TRBD2 (5 bases each). CDR1 is SGHVS, CDR2 FNYEAQ, per germline. Trimming pared 5 bases from V and 5 bases from J, leaving 12 bases between. The CDR3 runs to 14 residues. The CDR3 sequence: CASSAGAGTGELFF. The CDR3 coding sequence is TGTGCCAGCAGCGCCGGGGCAGGGACCGGGGAGCTGTTTTTT. The complete variable domain, with remaining parts taken from reference TRBV7-6 and TRBJ2-2, reads GAGVSQSPRYKVTKRGQDVALRCDPISGHVSLYWYRQALGQGPEFLTYFNYEAQQDKSGLPNDRFSAERPEGSISTLTIQRTEQRDSAMYRCASSAGAGTGELFFGEGSRLTVL.